These 18 T cell receptor beta chains share one sample of origin, sequenced in a study of regulatory T cells in long-lasting Graves disease. The sample's time point: newly diagnosed GD, antithyroid drugs for less than 3 months. PBMC RNA was the source of the TCR library. CDR3 regions were amplified by Arm-PCR using iRepertoire HTBI primers to build TCR beta libraries. TCRdb processed the multiplex PCR reads anew with MiXCR; each CDR3 protein has one entry. This table holds 300,000 to 450,000 distinct CDR3 sequences, 15% to 17% found once. Sequencing was performed on peripheral blood mononuclear cells (PBMCs), taken at new diagnosis, from a patient treated with antithyroid drugs. The origin of the receptors is a female donor with Graves disease.

This chain joins TRBV2 and TRBJ2-7, with TRBD1 matching 10 bases. The CDR3 totals 15 residues. In germline, CDR1 is SNHLY, CDR2 FYNNEI. Losses at the gene ends were 7 bases for V and 7 bases for J; bases not matched to a gene: 13. The CDR3 DNA reads TGTGCCAGCAAAGTGGGGACAGGGGACGGTTGGGAGCAGTACTTC. It yields the protein CASKVGTGDGWEQYF.

This clonotype was counted ten times or more. The rearrangement uses TRBV5-1 and TRBJ2-3; TRBD2 matches 9 bases. J lost 1 base, V lost 7 bases, and 7 bases had no gene match. Germline assignment: CDR1 SGHRS and CDR2 YFSETQ. The CDR3 covers 15 residues. CDR3 bases: TGCGCCAGCCAACTAGCGGGTTCTGGCACAGATACGCAGTATTTT. Its translation is CASQLAGSGTDTQYF.

This clonotype has a count of ten or more. The chain uses TRBV5-1 and TRBJ1-2, with 8 bases matching TRBD1. V was pared by 2 bases and J by 7 bases, with 7 bases of the junction left unmatched. Germline CDR1 reads SGHRS; CDR2 reads YFSETQ. CDR3 length equals 14 residues. The CDR3 sequence: CASSFRGPERGYTF. Written as DNA, the CDR3 is TGCGCCAGCAGCTTCAGGGGGCCGGAACGTGGCTACACCTTC.

This clonotype was seen repeatedly, ten times or more. The chain joins TRBV3-1 to TRBJ2-1; D remains unclear. The CDR3 contains 15 residues. The germline CDR1 and CDR2 sequences are LGHDT and YNNKEL (reference sequence). Trimming pared 2 bases from V and 2 bases from J, leaving 10 bases between. CDR3: CASSQSLPPYNEQFF. For the CDR3, the DNA is TGTGCCAGCAGCCAAAGTCTCCCCCCCTACAATGAGCAGTTCTTC.

This clonotype has ten or more counts. The rearrangement uses TRBV5-1 and TRBJ2-5, with 7 bases identical to TRBD2. The CDR3 is 14 residues long. CDR1 SGHRS and CDR2 YFSETQ come from the germline V gene. V was pared by 3 bases and J by 5 bases, with 7 bases of the junction left unmatched. The CDR3 sequence is CASSYGRGGETQYF. CDR3 nucleotide sequence: TGCGCCAGCAGCTACGGGCGGGGAGGGGAGACCCAGTACTTC.

This clonotype came up many times. The chain has TRBV20-1 and TRBJ2-1, with TRBD2 matching over 8 bases. Germline values: CDR1 DFQATT, CDR2 SNEGSKA (reference sequence). The CDR3 is 15 residues long. After removal of 4 bases from V and 3 bases from J, the junction contained 8 bases not matched to a gene. The DNA of the CDR3 is TGCAGTGCTAAAATCAGCGGGAGCTACTACAATGAGCAGTTCTTC. Translating gives CSAKISGSYYNEQFF.

Comments on this clonotype: A much larger clonotype is one base distant, so this may be a read error. Without the conserved terminal phenylalanine or tryptophan, this CDR3 likely stems from a read error. The V call is TRBV5-1, the J call TRBJ1-6, with D unresolved. CDR3 length equals 15 residues. Germline-derived CDR1 and CDR2 are SGHRS and YFSETQ. V was shortened by 0 bases and J by 5 bases, with 9 bases between the two germline ends. The CDR3 is CASSLGTSNNSPLHS. CDR3 DNA: TGCGCCAGCAGCTTGGGGACGTCCAATAATTCACCCCTCCACTCT.

This chain links TRBV12-3 or TRBV12-4 with TRBJ1-6; no firm D call. Trimming pared 5 bases from V and 4 bases from J, leaving 12 bases between. The CDR3 runs 15 residues. The chain's CDR3 is CASSRGRTYNSPLHF. CDR3 DNA: TGTGCCAGCAGTCGTGGACGGACTTATAATTCACCCCTCCACTTT.

As concerns this clonotype: A much more abundant neighbour one base away suggests this may be a read error. It is likely a read error, because the conserved phenylalanine at the end of the CDR3 is missing. This chain links TRBV28 with TRBJ2-3; TRBD2 agrees at 7 bases. Looked up from germline, CDR1 is MDHEN and CDR2 is SYDVKM. Trimming took 4 bases from V and 0 from J; bases not matched to a gene: 7. The CDR3 has 16 residues. In nucleotides, the CDR3 is TGTGCCAGCAGTTCACCCCCAGCGGGAAGCACAGATACGCAGTATTCT. The encoded protein is CASSSPPAGSTDTQYS.

This sequence joins TRBV20-1 and TRBJ2-7; D could derive from TRBD1 or TRBD2 (5 bases each). This CDR3 contains 14 residues. V was shortened by 7 bases and J by 5 bases, with 21 bases between the two germline ends. Germline V CDR1 and CDR2: DFQATT, SNEGSKA (reference sequence). The CDR3 protein is CSVPRGGVSNEQYF. In nucleotides, the CDR3 is TGCAGTGTACCCCGTGGGGGAGTCTCGAACGAGCAGTACTTC.

This clonotype has a handful of counts. The rearrangement links TRBV6-1 to TRBJ1-1; no firm D call. The CDR3 spans 13 residues. Germline V gene lookup returns CDR1 MNHNS and CDR2 SASEGT. V lost 5 bases, J lost 5 bases, and 12 bases lay in between. CDR3 amino acids: CASSTGYRTEAFF. The CDR3 nucleotides read TGTGCCAGCAGTACCGGCTATAGGACTGAAGCTTTCTTT.

There are a few counts of this clonotype. The rearrangement uses TRBV10-3 and TRBJ1-3; TRBD1 aligns across 8 bases. Germline V gene sequence: CDR1 ENHRY, CDR2 SYGVKD. The V segment lost 2 bases and the J segment 1 base; nucleotides outside the gene matches: 4. This CDR3 spans 16 amino acids. The CDR3 loop is CAISEGTGVSGNTIYF. The CDR3 region has the DNA TGTGCCATCAGTGAGGGGACAGGTGTATCTGGAAACACCATATATTTT.

This clonotype was detected ten times or more. The J gene is TRBJ1-4, the V gene TRBV5-1, with 9 bases aligning to TRBD1. Trimming cost V 1 base and J 6 bases; bases outside gene matches: 1. CDR1 and CDR2 from the germline V gene are SGHRS and YFSETQ. The CDR3 runs to 14 residues. DNA for the CDR3: TGCGCCAGCAGCTTGACAGGGGGCCATGAAAAACTGTTTTTT. This codes for CASSLTGGHEKLFF. The variable domain in full, completed from reference TRBV5-1 and TRBJ1-4, reads KAGVTQTPRYLIKTRGQQVTLSCSPISGHRSVSWYQQTPGQGLQFLFEYFSETQRNKGNFPGRFSGRQFSNSRSEMNVSTLELGDSALYLCASSLTGGHEKLFFGSGTQLSVL.

V and J are TRBV3-1 and TRBJ1-5; D uncertain. This CDR3 has 14 residues. V lost 0 bases to trimming and J lost 10 bases, with 13 bases between them. Germline V lookup: CDR1 LGHDT, CDR2 YNNKEL (reference sequence). The CDR3 bases are TGTGCCAGCAGCCAAGATGAGGGCTTCAGCCCCCAGCATTTT. It is translated as CASSQDEGFSPQHF.

This clonotype was seen many times. Here the CDR3 reads CASSQYSGMNTEAFF. CDR3 DNA: TGTGCCAGCAGCCAATATTCCGGGATGAACACTGAAGCTTTCTTT. The V and J genes are TRBV3-1 and TRBJ1-1; D remains unclear. The V and J ends lost 2 bases and 0 bases respectively, with 10 bases between them. Germline V CDR1 and CDR2: LGHDT, YNNKEL (reference sequence). The CDR3 contains 15 residues.

This clonotype has a handful of counts. V gene TRBV20-1 combines with J gene TRBJ2-5, with 8 nucleotides matching TRBD2. Germline CDR1 is DFQATT and CDR2 is SNEGSKA (reference sequence). V shed 1 base and J 0 bases; nucleotides not matched to a gene: 16. The CDR3 has 19 amino acids. CDR3 sequence reads: CSARVLKAGDGGNQETQYF. As DNA, the CDR3 is TGCAGTGCTAGAGTCCTTAAAGCGGGAGATGGGGGGAACCAAGAGACCCAGTACTTC.

In its sample, this clonotype was seen many times. The chain links TRBV12-3 or TRBV12-4 to TRBJ2-2, with D unresolved. V dropped 6 bases and J dropped 6 bases, with 17 bases sitting between them. This CDR3 has 15 residues. CDR3 region: CASSLRSGGAGELFF. Here the CDR3 DNA reads TGTGCCAGCAGCCTACGATCCGGTGGGGCCGGGGAGCTGTTTTTT.

This clonotype was detected many times. The rearrangement joins TRBV10-1 to TRBJ1-3; 7 nucleotides match TRBD1. This CDR3 has 14 amino acids. In germline, CDR1 is WNHNN, CDR2 SYGVQD (reference sequence). The J segment lost 5 bases and the V segment lost 3 bases, leaving 4 bases of the junction unmatched. The CDR3 DNA sequence: TGCGCCAGCAGTGATGGGGACAGCCGAAACACCATATATTTT. It specifies CASSDGDSRNTIYF.